This is a list of T cell receptor beta chains from one sample in a study of blood T cell repertoires in COVID-19. Profiled with immunoSEQ multiplex PCR; TCRdb holds only in-frame clones, not every one. In the table there are about 210,000 clones, 90% to 95% of which are singletons. The sample taken for sequencing was peripheral blood. The receptors derive from a young man with acute or convalescent COVID-19. The CDR3 runs from the conserved cysteine through the conserved F or W.

TRBV7-9	TRBJ2-2	CASSTATGELFF
TRBV7-9	TRBJ2-2	CASSRPRTGGDTGELFF
TRBV5-1	TRBJ2-5	CASRQGKETQYF
TRBV7-7	TRBJ2-5	CASASGSGGGQETQYF
TRBV6-5	TRBJ1-6	CASIWSSYNSPLHF
TRBV2	TRBJ2-5	CASLRTYQETQYF
TRBV29-1	TRBJ1-2	CSAGPRSFSYGYTF
TRBV11-2	TRBJ2-3	CASSLGSSGSTDTQYF
TRBV2	TRBJ2-5	CASSPRLAGSVVETQYF
TRBV7-6	TRBJ2-7	CASSSAGQGAYEQYF
TRBV14	TRBJ2-1	CASSHIHQDYEQFF
TRBV7-3	TRBJ2-1	CASSRRGGSEQFF
TRBV7-8	TRBJ1-4	CASSPGTGGGKLFF
TRBV28	TRBJ1-5	CASSQITGSNQPQHF
TRBV6-6	TRBJ2-7	CASSTGTIFPEQYF
TRBV27	TRBJ1-3	CASRDYSGNTIYF
TRBV3-1/TRBV3-2	TRBJ2-1	CASRPSGVNEQFF
TRBV5-1	TRBJ2-2	CASSLVGGNTGELFF
TRBV28	TRBJ2-7	CASSFGAPGSYEQYF
TRBV19	TRBJ2-3	CASKLADADTQYF
TRBV4-2	TRBJ2-1	CASSQESAVSSYNEQFF
TRBV29-1	TRBJ1-1	CSTGYMNTEAFF
TRBV21-1	TRBJ1-1	CASMLGHHRKTEAFF
TRBV7-8	TRBJ1-2	CASSPKVTGRFYGYTF
TRBV28	TRBJ2-3	CASTEGGVRDTQYF
TRBV9	TRBJ2-1	CASSVSPLRRGNEQFF
TRBV3-1/TRBV3-2	TRBJ2-1	CASSQLADNEQFF
TRBV27	TRBJ2-1	CASSYPGVAGVKSQQFF
TRBV30	TRBJ2-1	CAWSEGLAGGEYYNEQFF
TRBV7-2	TRBJ2-1	CASSFTLRGTGEVGEQFF
TRBV28	TRBJ1-2	CASSPRGSYYGYTF
TRBV11-2	TRBJ1-6	CASSLVRGGHSPLHF
TRBV18	TRBJ1-1	CASSPAGVPGTEAFF
TRBV11-2	TRBJ2-5	CASSGTSLQETQYF
TRBV11-2	TRBJ1-1	CASSHNPPSVNTEAFF
TRBV2	TRBJ2-7	CASTALRQGDYEQYF
TRBV5-1	TRBJ1-1	CASSLAKNRVAEAFF
TRBV5-1	TRBJ2-3	CASKDRAISTDTQYF
TRBV19	TRBJ1-2	CASGHKTAYGYTF
TRBV5-4	TRBJ1-4	CASSSQRGTGFEKLFF
TRBV11-3	TRBJ2-3	CASSLEQISTDTQYF
TRBV3-1/TRBV3-2	TRBJ2-7	CASSQGRDRGGYEQYF
TRBV29-1	TRBJ2-5	CSVERQGRETQYF